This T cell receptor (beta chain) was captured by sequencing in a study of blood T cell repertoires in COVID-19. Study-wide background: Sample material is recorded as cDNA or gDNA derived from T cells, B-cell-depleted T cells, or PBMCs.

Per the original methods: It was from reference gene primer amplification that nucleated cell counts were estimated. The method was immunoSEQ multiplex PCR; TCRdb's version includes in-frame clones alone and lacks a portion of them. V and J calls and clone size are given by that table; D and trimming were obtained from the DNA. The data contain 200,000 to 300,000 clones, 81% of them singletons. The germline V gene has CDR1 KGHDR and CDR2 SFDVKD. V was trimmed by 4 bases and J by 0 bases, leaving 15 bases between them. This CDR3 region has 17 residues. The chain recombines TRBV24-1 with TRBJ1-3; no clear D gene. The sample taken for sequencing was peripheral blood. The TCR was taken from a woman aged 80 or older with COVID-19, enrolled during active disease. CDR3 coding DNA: TGTGCCACCAGTGAACTCTCCTCGGGGTACTCTGGAAACACCATATATTTT. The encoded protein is CATSELSSGYSGNTIYF.